This is a list of T cell receptor beta chains from one sample in a study of cytomegalovirus exposure and HLA in healthy donors. Method: immunoSEQ multiplex PCR; TCRdb's copy keeps in-frame clones and lacks some. The sample records 200,000 to 250,000 clones, roughly 89% being singletons. Sequences were obtained from PBMCs. All receptors come from a woman aged 18-30 years in good health and CMV-seronegative. CDR3s leave out the opening cysteine and the closing phenylalanine or tryptophan. A D gene is named only where the DNA matches it firmly. Not all rows give a size; the values are once, few, many and, for expanded clones, a class.

>NA|17|TRBV18|TRBD1|TRBJ1-1
ASSPARLQGVGLNTEAF
>NA|11|TRBV6-6|NA|TRBJ1-2
AGAPGVHYGYT
>NA|13|TRBV6-5|TRBD2|TRBJ2-6
ASRQAGAGANVLT
>NA|10|TRBV11-2|NA|TRBJ1-5
ASRGTGVAQH
>NA|12|TRBV29-1|TRBD2|TRBJ2-3
SVTSGASTDTQY
>NA|11|TRBV6-6|NA|TRBJ2-3
ASSYQAADTQY
>NA|10|TRBV7-3|NA|TRBJ1-2
ASSSLRDGYT
>once|13|TRBV2|NA|TRBJ1-1
ASSVGYRLNTEAF
>NA|11|TRBV18|NA|TRBJ1-1
ASSPSGRAEAF
>NA|12|TRBV11-3|NA|TRBJ2-4
ASSLDSRRNIQY
>NA|11|TRBV6-6|NA|TRBJ1-1
ASSYYMNTEAF
>once|13|TRBV5-1|NA|TRBJ2-2
ASSFIADNTGELF
>NA|14|TRBV12-2|NA|TRBJ2-1
ASRLASDRGYNEQF
>NA|14|TRBV4-2|TRBD2|TRBJ2-3
ASSQGSSGSTDTQY
>NA|14|TRBV4-3|NA|TRBJ2-7
ASSQDFGQLSYEQY
>NA|10|TRBV29-1|NA|TRBJ2-2
SVKAGTGELF
>NA|11|TRBV10-3|NA|TRBJ1-1
AISGRGIPEAF
>NA|12|TRBV11-2|TRBD1|TRBJ1-2
ASSLAGQGSGYT
>once|9|TRBV20-1|NA|TRBJ2-3
SARRAHTQY
>NA|13|TRBV11-2|TRBD1|TRBJ1-2
ASSPRNGQGYGYT